This T cell receptor beta chain comes out of a study of regulatory T cells in long-lasting Graves disease. Time point in this sample: persistent/refractory GD, antithyroid drugs over 5 years with positive TRAb. The TCR library was made from RNA that had been extracted from PBMCs in TRIzol. Patients all came to the study from an endocrinology department in Xi'an, China. The germline CDR1 and CDR2 sequences are MGHRA and YSYEKL. With 4 bases removed from V and 0 bases from J, the gap between germline ends came to 7 bases. The CDR3 runs 14 residues. Broader study findings: Persistent patients shared more public clonotypes (about 2,700) than new patients (roughly 1,000).

Construction of TCR beta libraries relied on iRepertoire HTBI primers and on Arm-PCR targeting CDR3 regions. MiXCR, applied by TCRdb to the multiplex PCR reads, yields one record per CDR3 protein. The table has approximately 380,000 distinct CDR3 sequences, less than 25% seen once. About this clonotype: Its specificity is not known.

This rearrangement joins TRBV4-1 to TRBJ2-1; D unclear. This receptor was identified in a female donor with Graves disease. Sequencing used peripheral blood mononuclear cells (PBMCs), obtained when the disease was refractory, from a patient treated with antithyroid drugs. The CDR3 nucleotides are TGCGCCAGCAGCCTAGAGCCCTCCTACAATGAGCAGTTCTTC. It yields the protein CASSLEPSYNEQFF.